This TCR beta chain emerged from a study of shared clonotypes between healthy human individuals. Each cell subset's genomic DNA was divided evenly among several immunoSEQ plates. Measured with immunoSEQ multiplex PCR; TCRdb has only the in-frame clones, and not every one. The table includes some 580,000 clones, 97% detected once. The CDR3 has 13 residues. V was trimmed by 6 bases and J by 1 base, leaving 9 bases between them. Germline V lookup: CDR1 MDHEN, CDR2 SYDVKM. The chain employs TRBV28 and TRBJ1-1, with D maybe TRBD1 (5 bases). The sample comprised naive CD4+ T cells sorted from blood. Subset specified: CD45RA+ positively selected. The sequence came from a woman aged 25 to 39 in good health. The CDR3: CASRGGTNTEAFF. The CDR3 DNA reads as TGTGCCAGCAGGGGGGGGACGAACACTGAAGCTTTCTTT.